These 32 T cell receptor beta chains were all obtained from the same sample, sequenced in a study of blood T cell repertoires in COVID-19. Libraries were prepared by immunoSEQ multiplex PCR; TCRdb keeps only in-frame clonotypes and omits some of them. The sample yields over 150,000 clones, around 80% seen once. The sequencing input was PBMCs or T cells enriched from blood (not recorded which). The receptors shown here come from a middle-aged man who had recovered from COVID-19.

The chain links TRBV7-6 to TRBJ2-3; D is ambiguous. Germline V lookup: CDR1 SGHVS, CDR2 FNYEAQ. Trimming took off 0 bases at V and 4 bases at J, with 5 bases between the two ends. CDR3 length equals 13 residues. This CDR3 reads CASSLALPDTQYF. The CDR3 DNA follows: TGTGCCAGCAGCTTAGCCCTTCCAGATACGCAGTATTTT.

This clone has just a few counts. The V and J genes are TRBV5-1 and TRBJ1-1, with D perhaps matching TRBD1 (5 bases). The CDR3 consists of 15 residues. Between the trimmed V and J ends, which lost 0 bases and 1 base, there was a span of 10 bases. CDR1 SGHRS and CDR2 YFSETQ come from the germline V gene. In DNA form, the CDR3 reads TGCGCCAGCAGCTTGGACGGGCAGGGGAACACTGAAGCTTTCTTT. Protein sequence: CASSLDGQGNTEAFF.

In this sample, this clone turned up once. This chain joins TRBV11-3 and TRBJ1-1; D is uncertain. The CDR3 length is 10 residues. Trimming shortened V by 8 bases and J by 5 bases, and 6 bases separated the two germline ends. Germline assignment: CDR1 SGHNT and CDR2 YENEEA. The CDR3 DNA follows: TGTGCCAGCGCCGGTACTGAAGCTTTCTTT. The encoded protein is CASAGTEAFF.

The chain is built from TRBV3-1 (or the pseudogene TRBV3-2) and TRBJ1-1, with D perhaps matching TRBD1 (5 bases). Trimming pared 4 bases from V and 8 bases from J, leaving 11 bases between. The CDR3 totals 12 residues. From germline, CDR1 is LGHDT and CDR2 YNNKEL (reference sequence). CDR3 amino acids: CASSPRGEEAFF. CDR3 coding DNA: TGTGCCAGCAGCCCCCGGGGGGAAGAAGCTTTCTTT.

This chain connects TRBV11-2 to TRBJ2-6; 7 bases fit TRBD1. Germline lookup yields CDR1 SGHAT and CDR2 FQNNGV. The trim removed 5 bases at V and 0 bases at J, leaving 4 bases unmatched. The CDR3 has 16 residues. Here the CDR3 reads CASSPTGSSGANVLTF. The CDR3 bases are TGTGCCAGCAGCCCGACAGGGAGCTCTGGGGCCAACGTCCTGACTTTC.

The CDR3 bases are TGTGCCAGCAGTGAGGGGGGACCGGTCACCGGGGAGCTGTTTTTT. Protein sequence: CASSEGGPVTGELFF. The V and J genes are TRBV2 and TRBJ2-2, with D perhaps matching TRBD2 (6 bases). From germline, CDR1 is SNHLY and CDR2 FYNNEI. V lost 3 bases and J lost 4, with 12 bases in between. The CDR3 consists of 15 residues.

In regard to this clone: The sample holds other DNA sequences that translate to the same CDR3. The chain couples TRBV12-3 or TRBV12-4 to TRBJ1-5, with TRBD1 matching 7 bases. The CDR3 loop spans 13 amino acids. V trimming: 7 bases; J trimming: 4 bases; junction bases outside the gene matches: 4. The CDR3 sequence is CASTSGGNQPQHF. The CDR3 nucleotides read TGTGCCAGCACTTCAGGGGGGAATCAGCCCCAGCATTTT.

This clone was picked up one time. V usage is TRBV5-5 and J usage is TRBJ2-7; D is possibly TRBD2 (7 bases). The V end was cut by 1 base, the J end by 2 bases, with 13 bases between. The CDR3 consists of 15 residues. Germline CDR1 reads SGHKS; CDR2 reads YYEKEE (reference sequence). In DNA form, the CDR3 reads TGTGCCAGCAGCTTGCTCGGGGGGCCTCCCTACGAGCAGTACTTC. It is translated as CASSLLGGPPYEQYF.

This chain joins TRBV27 and TRBJ2-3; TRBD2 matches 13 bases. The ends lost 5 bases at V and 2 bases at J; junction bases unmatched: 7. The CDR3 runs 17 residues. Germline loops: CDR1 MNHEY, CDR2 SMNVEV (reference sequence). CDR3 sequence reads: CASSPVTSGGATDTQYF. The CDR3 DNA is TGTGCCAGCAGTCCCGTTACTAGCGGGGGGGCCACAGATACGCAGTATTTT.

The V gene is TRBV7-8, the J gene TRBJ1-6; 8 positions agree with TRBD1. The junction had 9 bases not matched to a gene; V was cut back by 3 bases and J by 8 bases. This CDR3 spans 16 amino acids. Germline CDR1 and CDR2: SGHVS and FQNEAQ. The CDR3 loop is CASSFPNRGVDSPLHF. The CDR3 coding sequence is TGTGCCAGCAGCTTCCCCAACAGGGGGGTTGATTCACCCCTCCACTTT.

The gene calls are TRBV13 and TRBJ2-3; unclear D gene. V lost 0 bases to trimming and J lost 1 base, with 5 bases between them. The length of the CDR3 is 14 residues. Germline V gene data show CDR1 as PRHDT and CDR2 as FYEKMQ (reference sequence). The CDR3 loop is CASSLGTRTDTQYF. Written as DNA, the CDR3 is TGTGCCAGCAGCTTAGGGACACGCACAGATACGCAGTATTTT.

The V gene is TRBV15, the J gene TRBJ2-7; TRBD1 might be the D (5 bases). V was cut by 1 base and J by 3 bases, with 13 bases left in between. CDR1 and CDR2 (germline): LNHNV, YYDKDF (reference sequence). CDR3 length equals 15 residues. CDR3 sequence (DNA): TGTGCCACCAGCAGAGGAGTTTCCAGGGTCTACGAGCAGTACTTC. Translating it yields CATSRGVSRVYEQYF.

This clone occurred a few times. The V gene is TRBV7-8, the J gene TRBJ1-5, with TRBD1 as a possible D gene (6 bases). Trimming took 2 bases from V and 0 from J, leaving 11 bases between them. From germline, CDR1 is SGHVS and CDR2 FQNEAQ. The CDR3 has 16 residues. The DNA for the CDR3 is TGTGCCAGCAGCTTATGGCAGGGACATAGCAATCAGCCCCAGCATTTT. The encoded protein is CASSLWQGHSNQPQHF.

V and J are TRBV5-4 and TRBJ2-7; TRBD2 is a possible D gene (6 bases). Germline V lookup: CDR1 SGHNT, CDR2 YYREEE (reference sequence). The CDR3 runs to 16 residues. Between the trimmed V and J ends, which lost 2 bases and 2 bases, there was a span of 17 bases. CDR3 protein: CASSFIFGGSTYEQYF. In DNA form, the CDR3 reads TGTGCCAGCAGCTTTATTTTCGGAGGGTCGACCTACGAGCAGTACTTC.

The gene calls are TRBV5-1 and TRBJ2-7; D may be TRBD1 (5 bases). Per the germline V gene, CDR1 is SGHRS and CDR2 is YFSETQ. V lost 4 bases to trimming and J lost 4 bases, with 24 bases between them. CDR3 length: 17 residues. The DNA of the CDR3 is TGCGCCAGCAGCCAGCCTCGCATTGGGGCATATAGTTACGAGCAGTACTTC. It yields the protein CASSQPRIGAYSYEQYF. Combining the CDR3 with reference TRBV5-1 and TRBJ2-7 gives the whole variable domain KAGVTQTPRYLIKTRGQQVTLSCSPISGHRSVSWYQQTPGQGLQFLFEYFSETQRNKGNFPGRFSGRQFSNSRSEMNVSTLELGDSALYLCASSQPRIGAYSYEQYFGPGTRLTVT.

The rearrangement uses TRBV6-6 and TRBJ1-2; D gene unclear. Trimming took 4 bases from V and 5 from J, leaving 14 bases between them. The germline V gene encodes CDR1 MNHNY and CDR2 SVGAGI (reference sequence). The CDR3 is made up of 14 amino acids. The CDR3 region has the DNA TGTGCCAGCAGTTCACCCCAGGCAGGTTATGGCTACACCTTC. Protein: CASSSPQAGYGYTF.

The chain employs TRBV7-2 and TRBJ2-2, with 12 bases aligning to TRBD2. Trimming at V came to 6 bases and at J to 6 bases, leaving 5 bases not matched to a gene. Germline lookup yields CDR1 SGHTA and CDR2 FQGNSA. This CDR3 is built from 15 residues. The CDR3 here is CASRPSGGAAGELFF. CDR3 sequence (DNA): TGTGCCAGCAGACCTAGCGGGGGGGCCGCCGGGGAGCTGTTTTTT.

This rearrangement joins TRBV6-5 to TRBJ2-7; 7 nucleotides line up with TRBD2. Germline lookup yields CDR1 MNHEY and CDR2 SVGAGI. The CDR3 is made up of 12 amino acids. V dropped 8 bases and J dropped 5; count of bases not matched to a gene: 6. The CDR3 region has the DNA TGTGCCAGCTGGGGGGGGGTGGACGAGCAGTACTTC. This gives the protein CASWGGVDEQYF.

The chain recombines TRBV5-6 with TRBJ2-5, with TRBD2 matching over 13 bases. V lost 3 bases and J lost 2; bases outside the gene matches: 10. The CDR3 sequence is 18 residues long. The germline V gene encodes CDR1 SGHDT and CDR2 YYEEEE. The CDR3 reads CASSSPGTSGAIQETQYF. The DNA of the CDR3 is TGTGCCAGCAGCTCTCCCGGGACTAGCGGGGCCATACAAGAGACCCAGTACTTC.

The rearrangement uses TRBV6-5 and TRBJ1-2; the match to TRBD1 covers 8 bases. V trimming: 2 bases; J trimming: 6 bases; junction bases outside the gene matches: 8. CDR3 length: 15 amino acids. CDR1 is MNHEY and CDR2 is SVGAGI in the germline V gene. The CDR3 nucleotides are TGTGCCAGCAGTTACGCCTCAGGGGGCCTAAATGGCTACACCTTC. It codes for CASSYASGGLNGYTF.

This clone was detected only once. The chain links TRBV9 to TRBJ2-7, with 9 bases matching TRBD1. Germline V gene lookup returns CDR1 SGDLS and CDR2 YYNGEE. This CDR3 has 14 amino acids. V shed 3 bases, J shed 2 bases, and the junction held 3 bases outside the gene matches. CDR3 region: CASSAGQGTYEQYF. The CDR3 nucleotides read TGTGCCAGCAGCGCCGGACAGGGGACCTACGAGCAGTACTTC.

The chain couples TRBV29-1 to TRBJ2-7, with D possibly TRBD1 on 5 matching bases. The germline V and J ends were trimmed by 4 bases and 0 bases, with 7 bases remaining between them. The CDR3 sequence is 12 residues long. Germline loops: CDR1 SQVTM, CDR2 ANQGSEA. CDR3 sequence reads: CSVVGASYEQYF. CDR3 nucleotides: TGCAGCGTTGTAGGGGCCTCCTACGAGCAGTACTTC.

In DNA form, the CDR3 reads TGTGCCAGCAGTTGGGACACAAATGGTTCACCCCTCCACTTT. Protein product: CASSWDTNGSPLHF. V and J are TRBV6-5 and TRBJ1-6, with a possible D match to TRBD1 (6 bases). The CDR3 consists of 14 residues. Deletions cut 4 bases from V and 9 bases from J, with 13 bases between. Per germline, CDR1 MNHEY and CDR2 SVGAGI.

This clone appeared a single time. CDR3 DNA sequence: TGTGCCAGCAGCCCCCCCGACAGGGTGAACACTGAAGCTTTCTTT. It specifies CASSPPDRVNTEAFF. This rearrangement joins TRBV14 to TRBJ1-1; TRBD1 aligns across 7 bases. There are 15 residues in the CDR3. V was pared by 4 bases and J by 0 bases, with 5 bases of the junction left unmatched. CDR1 SGHDN and CDR2 FVKESK come from the germline V gene.

The table lists this clone with a count of one. The chain combines TRBV5-4 with TRBJ2-3; the match to TRBD1 covers 10 bases. CDR3 length: 15 amino acids. V shed 4 bases, J shed 1 base, and the junction held 3 bases outside the gene matches. The germline gives CDR1 SGHNT, CDR2 YYREEE (reference sequence). The CDR3 coding sequence is TGTGCCAGCAGCCCGGGGACAGGGGGCACAGATACGCAGTATTTT. Its protein product is CASSPGTGGTDTQYF. The variable domain in full, completed from reference TRBV5-4 and TRBJ2-3, reads ETGVTQSPTHLIKTRGQQVTLRCSSQSGHNTVSWYQQALGQGPQFIFQYYREEENGRGNFPPRFSGLQFPNYSSELNVNALELDDSALYLCASSPGTGGTDTQYFGPGTRLTVL.

The chain joins TRBV7-9 to TRBJ2-3; 11 nucleotides match TRBD2. Germline values: CDR1 SEHNR, CDR2 FQNEAQ (reference sequence). J was trimmed by 6 bases and V by 5 bases; bases with no gene match: 4. The CDR3 length is 14 residues. In DNA form, the CDR3 reads TGTGCCAGCAGCACCAGACTAGCGGGGGATACGCAGTATTTT. It is translated as CASSTRLAGDTQYF.

The genes are TRBV6-2 or TRBV6-3 and TRBJ2-2, with TRBD1 matching over 10 bases. Germline CDR1 and CDR2: MNHEY and SVGEGT. The CDR3 spans 14 residues. V was clipped by 5 bases and J by 6 bases; unmatched bases: 3. The CDR3 sequence is CASSRTGGPGELFF. The DNA of the CDR3 is TGTGCCAGCAGTAGGACAGGGGGGCCCGGGGAGCTGTTTTTT.

This clone was seen a handful of times. The CDR3 nucleotides are TGTGCCAGCAGCTTAGAACCAACAACCTATGGCTACACCTTC. Translation: CASSLEPTTYGYTF. This rearrangement joins TRBV11-2 to TRBJ1-2; no firm D call. Germline-derived CDR1 and CDR2 are SGHAT and FQNNGV. This CDR3 has 14 residues. V was pared by 0 bases and J by 4 bases, with 9 bases between.

For this clone: Other DNA sequences from this sample encode an identical CDR3 as well. The V and J genes are TRBV13 and TRBJ1-1; tentatively, D is TRBD1 (5 bases). The CDR3 spans 15 residues. The V end lost 1 base, the J end lost 0 bases, and 9 bases lay between the germline ends. Germline values: CDR1 PRHDT, CDR2 FYEKMQ (reference sequence). The CDR3 reads CASSLVRGLNTEAFF. The CDR3 coding sequence is TGTGCCAGCAGCTTAGTTCGGGGGTTGAACACTGAAGCTTTCTTT.

This clone was seen a single time. V gene TRBV6-1 combines with J gene TRBJ1-2; D perhaps matches TRBD1 (5 bases). V lost 4 bases and J lost 2, with 17 bases in between. Germline V gene sequence: CDR1 MNHNS, CDR2 SASEGT. The CDR3 runs 16 residues. The chain's CDR3 is CASSGGGPIGNYGYTF. CDR3 nucleotide sequence: TGTGCCAGCAGTGGGGGCGGACCGATCGGGAACTATGGCTACACCTTC.

V gene TRBV18 combines with J gene TRBJ1-3; 7 nucleotides match TRBD1. This CDR3 region has 14 residues. Per the germline V gene, CDR1 is KGHSH and CDR2 is LQKENI. V trimming: 5 bases; J trimming: 1 base; junction bases outside the gene matches: 2. CDR3 in amino acids: CASSSTGSGNTIYF. As DNA, the CDR3 is TGTGCCAGCTCATCGACAGGGTCTGGAAACACCATATATTTT.

V gene TRBV7-9 combines with J gene TRBJ1-6, with D possibly TRBD1 on 6 matching bases. Germline V gene data show CDR1 as SEHNR and CDR2 as FQNEAQ (reference sequence). The V gene lost 3 bases and the J gene lost 6 bases, with 9 bases spanning the gap. The CDR3 runs 14 residues. Here the CDR3 reads CASSLGAGNSPLHF. CDR3 DNA: TGTGCCAGCAGCTTGGGGGCGGGTAATTCACCCCTCCACTTT.